The next 32 T cell receptor beta chains were all read from a single sample in a study of Graves' ophthalmopathy and Graves' hyperthyroidism (dated by TCRdb to the late 2010s). Instrument used: Illumina HiSeq 2000. TCR beta CDR3 regions were amplified from RNA transcripts for repertoire sequencing. The first round was an RT-PCR using HTBI primers with the Qiagen OneStep RT-PCR kit, and this first round was followed by a second-round multiplex PCR, then size selection and purification. TCRdb ran its own pipeline on the public reads, namely fastp trimming at Q25 and MiXCR clone calling, and kept in-frame beta chains. Records with the same CDR3 protein are collapsed into one entry carrying the most frequent genes and DNA. This sample is represented by over a million distinct CDR3 sequences; roughly two fifths of them were singletons. 11% of the sample comes from the top ten. The sample was peripheral blood or thyroid tissue (not recorded which). All receptors come from an adult man with Graves' hyperthyroidism.

This clonotype was recorded many times. One end of the junction is discordant with germline, which a read error may explain. The V call is TRBV19, the J call TRBJ1-5; unclear D gene. This CDR3 has 14 residues. Germline V lookup: CDR1 LNHDA, CDR2 SQIVND (reference sequence). In nucleotides, the CDR3 is TGTGCCAGTAGCTCAGTGAATCGCAATCCGCCCCAGCATTTT. It codes for CASSSVNRNPPQHF.

Only a few counts were recorded for this clonotype. The chain recombines TRBV7-8 with TRBJ1-2; unclear D gene. Trimming took off 8 bases at V and 4 bases at J, with 14 bases between the two ends. This CDR3 region has 13 residues. Germline-derived CDR1 and CDR2 are SGHVS and FQNEAQ. CDR3 in amino acids: CASGKGFLYGYTF. In nucleotides, the CDR3 is TGTGCCAGCGGAAAGGGATTTCTCTATGGCTACACCTTC.

The DNA of the CDR3 is TGTGCCATCAGTGAGTCCACAGGATACACCTTC. It encodes CAISESTGYTF. The V call is TRBV10-3, the J call TRBJ1-2, with a tentative D call TRBD1 (5 bases). The CDR3 has 11 amino acids. Germline assignment: CDR1 ENHRY and CDR2 SYGVKD. V was cut by 0 bases and J by 11 bases, with 7 bases left in between.

This clonotype has a single count. The chain carries TRBV6-1 and TRBJ1-6; perhaps TRBD1 as D (5 bases). Germline V gene sequence: CDR1 MNHNS, CDR2 SASEGT. Trimming removed 8 bases at V and 10 bases at J, with 12 bases between. The CDR3 extends over 12 amino acids. CDR3 sequence reads: CASGGEGSPLHF. DNA of the CDR3: TGTGCCAGCGGAGGGGAGGGATCACCCCTCCACTTT.

This clonotype was observed a few times. The V call is TRBV9, the J call TRBJ1-2, with a weak D call TRBD1 (5 bases). V lost 5 bases, J lost 4 bases, and 12 bases lay in between. This CDR3 comprises 13 residues. The V gene's germline CDR1 is SGDLS and CDR2 YYNGEE. The CDR3 DNA is TGTGCCAGCAGTGATGGGGGGGTCTATGGCTACACCTTC. Translated, it gives CASSDGGVYGYTF.

In this sample, this clonotype turned up many times. The chain has TRBV9 and TRBJ1-1, with 9 bases fitting TRBD1. The V segment lost 4 bases and the J segment 4 bases; nucleotides outside the gene matches: 5. The V gene's germline CDR1 is SGDLS and CDR2 YYNGEE. This CDR3 has 14 residues. CDR3 loop: CASSITGGGTEAFF. CDR3 coding DNA: TGTGCCAGCAGCATAACAGGGGGCGGCACTGAAGCTTTCTTT.

This clonotype was recorded a few times. The chain is built from TRBV9 and TRBJ2-5, with D possibly TRBD1 on 6 matching bases. CDR3 length: 16 amino acids. Germline V gene sequence: CDR1 SGDLS, CDR2 YYNGEE. Between the trimmed V and J ends, which lost 2 bases and 4 bases, there was a span of 18 bases. CDR3 sequence: CASSVGQFSLGETQYF. The DNA of the CDR3 is TGTGCCAGCAGCGTCGGACAGTTCTCTTTAGGAGAGACCCAGTACTTC.

The chain is built from TRBV24-1 and TRBJ1-1; tentatively, D is TRBD1 (5 bases). Germline V gives CDR1 KGHDR, CDR2 SFDVKD. CDR3 length equals 14 residues. With 7 bases removed from V and 5 bases from J, the gap between germline ends came to 16 bases. The CDR3 here is CATRGVPGGTEAFF. In DNA, the CDR3 is TGTGCCACCAGGGGGGTCCCTGGGGGGACTGAAGCTTTCTTT.

The chain joins TRBV7-2 to TRBJ1-2, with a tentative D call TRBD1 (5 bases). This CDR3 has 14 residues. Germline CDR1 SGHTA, CDR2 FQGNSA. V lost 6 bases, J lost 5 bases, and 16 bases lay in between. The CDR3 reads CASSYSDRRYGYTF. The CDR3 DNA reads TGTGCCAGCAGTTACTCTGACAGACGGTATGGCTACACCTTC.

This chain uses TRBV20-1 with TRBJ1-6; 10 nucleotides align to TRBD1. The V segment lost 3 bases and the J segment 6 bases; nucleotides outside the gene matches: 11. CDR1 and CDR2 from the germline V gene are DFQATT and SNEGSKA (reference sequence). The CDR3 runs to 17 residues. CDR3 sequence: CSASQIRDRGGNSPLHF. The CDR3 DNA sequence: TGCAGTGCTAGTCAAATCCGGGACAGGGGTGGTAATTCACCCCTCCACTTT.

This clonotype was observed many times. The DNA of the CDR3 is TGCAGTGCTAGAGATTGGAGGGGGAACACTGAAGCTTTCTTT. Protein sequence: CSARDWRGNTEAFF. The V call is TRBV20-1, the J call TRBJ1-1, with D possibly being TRBD1 (5 bases). The V end lost 0 bases, the J end lost 1 base, and 9 bases lay between the germline ends. Germline V CDR1 and CDR2: DFQATT, SNEGSKA (reference sequence). The CDR3 covers 14 residues.

This clonotype was counted only a few times. This chain connects TRBV6-2 or TRBV6-3 to TRBJ2-5, with a tentative D call TRBD1 (5 bases). The V end lost 6 bases, the J end lost 0 bases, and 11 bases lay between the germline ends. Germline V gene data show CDR1 as MNHEY and CDR2 as SVGEGT. This CDR3 contains 14 residues. Here the CDR3 reads CASSRQTYQETQYF. For the CDR3, the DNA is TGTGCCAGCAGCCGACAGACGTACCAAGAGACCCAGTACTTC.

The J gene is TRBJ2-7, the V gene TRBV5-1; 9 positions agree with TRBD1. Germline-derived CDR1 and CDR2 are SGHRS and YFSETQ. The CDR3 runs 16 residues. The V and J ends lost 4 bases and 4 bases, in that order; junction bases with no gene match: 12. The CDR3 loop is CASSQEGGQGRYEQYF. The CDR3, as DNA: TGCGCCAGCAGCCAAGAAGGGGGACAGGGCCGGTACGAGCAGTACTTC.

This clonotype was seen ten or more times. The chain has TRBV6-1 and TRBJ2-7; D uncertain. CDR1 MNHNS and CDR2 SASEGT come from the germline V gene. This CDR3 contains 14 residues. V lost 0 bases and J lost 2, with 8 bases in between. The CDR3: CASSEALGAYEQYF. DNA of the CDR3: TGTGCCAGCAGTGAAGCGCTTGGGGCCTACGAGCAGTACTTC.

There are many counts of this clonotype. The chain employs TRBV6-2 or TRBV6-3 and TRBJ1-1; D may be TRBD1 (6 bases). The CDR3 totals 14 residues. V lost 7 bases, J lost 2 bases, and 14 bases lay in between. In germline, CDR1 is MNHEY, CDR2 SVGEGT. The CDR3 loop is CASTLLRGNTEAFF. CDR3 DNA sequence: TGTGCCAGCACCTTACTCAGGGGCAACACTGAAGCTTTCTTT.

V usage is TRBV25-1 and J usage is TRBJ1-1, with TRBD1 as a possible D gene (5 bases). Germline loops: CDR1 MGHDK, CDR2 SYGVNS. This CDR3 has 14 amino acids. Deletions cut 7 bases from V and 0 bases from J, with 12 bases between. CDR3 sequence (DNA): TGTGCCAGCACCGACATGGGGCTGAACACTGAAGCTTTCTTT. Its translation is CASTDMGLNTEAFF.

This clonotype has a count of ten or more. CDR3 coding DNA: TGTGCCAGGACGGGGGACAGCAACACCGGGGAGCTGTTTTTT. The encoded protein is CARTGDSNTGELFF. The chain has TRBV7-2 and TRBJ2-2; TRBD1 is a possible D gene (7 bases). The CDR3 is 14 amino acids. V lost 9 bases to trimming and J lost 2 bases, with 13 bases between them. CDR1 and CDR2 (germline): SGHTA, FQGNSA. The entire variable domain, with the rest obtained from reference TRBV7-2 and TRBJ2-2, is as follows: GAGVSQSPSNKVTEKGKDVELRCDPISGHTALYWYRQSLGQGLEFLIYFQGNSAPDKSGLPSDRFSAERTGGSVSTLTIQRTQQEDSAVYLCARTGDSNTGELFFGEGSRLTVL.

The V gene is TRBV11-2, the J gene TRBJ1-2; unclear D gene. CDR3 length: 12 amino acids. CDR1 and CDR2 (germline): SGHAT, FQNNGV. V shed 7 bases and J shed 4 bases, with 10 bases lying between them. This CDR3 reads CASTQQPYGYTF. In DNA, the CDR3 is TGTGCCAGCACCCAGCAGCCCTATGGCTACACCTTC.

The chain employs TRBV10-3 and TRBJ2-5, with TRBD1 identical over 9 bases. Losses at the gene ends were 10 bases for V and 4 bases for J; bases not matched to a gene: 13. This CDR3 comprises 15 residues. The germline V gene encodes CDR1 ENHRY and CDR2 SYGVKD. For the CDR3, the DNA is TGTGCCAGCTCACCACCCGACAGGGGGGTAGAGACCCAGTACTTC. This translates into CASSPPDRGVETQYF.

The gene calls are TRBV5-1 and TRBJ2-2; TRBD1 agrees at 8 bases. CDR1 SGHRS and CDR2 YFSETQ come from the germline V gene. The V gene end was trimmed by 1 base and the J gene end by 6 bases; junction bases not matched to a gene: 2. CDR3 length: 14 residues. DNA of the CDR3: TGCGCCAGCAGCTTGCAGGGGGCGTCCGGGGAGCTGTTTTTT. Protein product: CASSLQGASGELFF.

This clonotype was counted at least ten times. V and J are TRBV6-8 and TRBJ2-7, with a possible D match to TRBD2 (6 bases). The CDR3 extends over 13 amino acids. Germline V gene lookup returns CDR1 MNHGY and CDR2 SAAAGT. V was shortened by 6 bases and J by 5 bases, with 14 bases between the two germline ends. CDR3 DNA sequence: TGTGCCAGCAGCCCAGGAGGGTCCCACGAGCAGTACTTC. It specifies CASSPGGSHEQYF.

V is TRBV12-3 or TRBV12-4 and J is TRBJ2-6; D not certain. The V and J ends lost 1 base and 4 bases respectively, with 14 bases between them. The CDR3 is made up of 17 amino acids. The CDR3 reads CASSLGTSTSGANVLTF. As DNA, the CDR3 is TGTGCCAGCAGTTTAGGGACCTCGACGTCGGGGGCCAACGTCCTGACTTTC.

This clonotype appeared a few times. The CDR3 region is CASSYRRDHNQPQHF. CDR3 bases: TGTGCCAGCAGTTACCGCCGGGACCACAATCAGCCCCAGCATTTT. The chain is built from TRBV6-6 and TRBJ1-5, with D tentatively TRBD1 (5 bases). V was clipped by 2 bases and J by 3 bases, with 11 bases between them. Per the germline V gene, CDR1 is MNHNY and CDR2 is SVGAGI (reference sequence). The CDR3 has 15 amino acids.

This clonotype was observed many times. The chain carries TRBV20-1 and TRBJ2-5; the match to TRBD1 covers 7 bases. Germline V gene lookup returns CDR1 DFQATT and CDR2 SNEGSKA (reference sequence). V gave up 1 base and J gave up 4 bases; unmatched junction bases: 9. The CDR3 is 15 residues long. CDR3 nucleotides: TGCAGTGCTAGAGTGGCCGGGACAGACGGAGAGACCCAGTACTTC. It codes for CSARVAGTDGETQYF.

This clonotype was detected many times. The junction and the germline gene differ at one end; a read error may be behind it. This chain uses TRBV7-2 with TRBJ2-5; 7 bases match TRBD2. The CDR3 is made up of 14 amino acids. Per germline, CDR1 SGHTA and CDR2 FQGNSA. CDR3 DNA sequence: TGTGCCAGCAGATTAGGACTAGTTAGGGAGACCCAGTACTTC. Amino acids: CASRLGLVRETQYF.

There are many counts of this clonotype. The chain joins TRBV5-1 to TRBJ1-2; no definite D call. Trimming cost V 0 bases and J 8 bases, with 11 bases left between them. The CDR3 length is 13 residues. The germline V gene has CDR1 SGHRS and CDR2 YFSETQ. As DNA, the CDR3 is TGCGCCAGCAGCTTGGATGCTAAATTCGGCTACACCTTC. Translated: CASSLDAKFGYTF.

This clonotype came up many times. The rearrangement links TRBV7-6 to TRBJ2-7; possibly TRBD2 for D (7 bases). This CDR3 has 19 residues. Germline loops: CDR1 SGHVS, CDR2 FNYEAQ. With 0 bases removed from V and 6 bases from J, the gap between germline ends came to 27 bases. The CDR3 nucleotides are TGTGCCAGCAGCTTAGCATCCGGGGGGCAGGGCACACTTCGCTTCGAGCAGTACTTC. Residues: CASSLASGGQGTLRFEQYF.

This clonotype came up many times. V usage is TRBV25-1 and J usage is TRBJ2-2; 8 bases map to TRBD2. CDR3 length equals 14 residues. V lost 7 bases and J lost 4; bases outside the gene matches: 5. Germline loops: CDR1 MGHDK, CDR2 SYGVNS. The CDR3 spells CASKRGSGTGELFF. For the CDR3, the DNA is TGTGCCAGCAAGCGGGGGTCGGGCACCGGGGAGCTGTTTTTT. Full variable domain (missing parts from reference TRBV25-1 and TRBJ2-2): EADIYQTPRYLVIGTGKKITLECSQTMGHDKMYWYQQDPGMELHLIHYSYGVNSTEKGDLSSESTVSRIRTEHFPLTLESARPSHTSQYLCASKRGSGTGELFFGEGSRLTVL.

The chain combines TRBV7-2 with TRBJ1-5; tentatively, D is TRBD1 (5 bases). V lost 7 bases and J lost 7, with 14 bases in between. This CDR3 region has 13 residues. Germline lookup yields CDR1 SGHTA and CDR2 FQGNSA. The CDR3 nucleotides are TGTGCCAGCACCGAAATCGGGGGACAGCCCCAGCATTTT. Translated, it gives CASTEIGGQPQHF.

V usage is TRBV4-3 and J usage is TRBJ2-7; tentatively, D is TRBD2 (6 bases). V lost 0 bases to trimming and J lost 3 bases, with 12 bases between them. CDR1 and CDR2 (germline): LGHNA, YSLEER. The CDR3 sequence is 15 residues long. CDR3 amino acids: CASSQEGGVHYEQYF. The CDR3 region has the DNA TGCGCCAGCAGCCAAGAAGGAGGGGTCCACTACGAGCAGTACTTC.

In regard to this clonotype: This could be a read error, since a much larger clone is one nucleotide away. This sequence joins TRBV5-1 and TRBJ2-7; possibly TRBD1 for D (5 bases). This CDR3 comprises 13 residues. Germline-derived CDR1 and CDR2 are SGHRS and YFSETQ. Trimming shortened V by 3 bases and J by 2 bases, and 9 bases separated the two germline ends. CDR3 in amino acids: CASSSVTAYEQYF. The DNA for the CDR3 is TGCGCCAGCAGCTCCGTGACAGCCTACGAGCAGTACTTC.

This clonotype was counted at least ten times. V is TRBV13 and J is TRBJ1-1; 8 nucleotides agree with TRBD1. Germline V gene data show CDR1 as PRHDT and CDR2 as FYEKMQ (reference sequence). Trimming took 5 bases from V and 6 from J; bases not matched to a gene: 8. The CDR3 loop spans 14 amino acids. In DNA form, the CDR3 reads TGTGCCAGCAGCCACGGACAGGGCAGCCCTGAAGCTTTCTTT. Translation gives CASSHGQGSPEAFF. Combining the CDR3 with reference TRBV13 and TRBJ1-1 gives the whole variable domain AAGVIQSPRHLIKEKRETATLKCYPIPRHDTVYWYQQGPGQDPQFLISFYEKMQSDKGSIPDRFSAQQFSDYHSELNMSSLELGDSALYFCASSHGQGSPEAFFGQGTRLTVV.